Listed here are 4 T cell receptor beta chains from one sample, sequenced in a study of T-cell memory formation after mild COVID-19. TCRdb ran MiXCR on the 5' RACE reads and lists one entry per CDR3 protein. Here the sample spans 110,000 to 150,000 distinct CDR3 sequences, approximately 25% being singletons. What was sequenced was PBMCs or a T cell subset sorted from them (not recorded which). The receptors here all came from an adult woman who had mild COVID-19 (a few samples of this study predate the infection). Cell type and time point are not known.

This clonotype was found a few times. The chain has TRBV10-3 and TRBJ2-7; the match to TRBD2 covers 7 bases. Losses at the gene ends were 2 bases for V and 0 bases for J; bases not matched to a gene: 4. Germline values: CDR1 ENHRY, CDR2 SYGVKD. CDR3 length: 15 amino acids. CDR3 in amino acids: CAISEREGDSYEQYF. DNA for the CDR3: TGTGCCATCAGTGAGAGGGAGGGAGACTCCTACGAGCAGTACTTC.

V and J are TRBV27 and TRBJ1-2; 7 nucleotides match TRBD1. From germline, CDR1 is MNHEY and CDR2 SMNVEV (reference sequence). V gave up 3 bases and J gave up 8 bases; unmatched junction bases: 6. The CDR3 sequence is 13 residues long. The CDR3 reads CASSFLGGAGYTF. The CDR3 region has the DNA TGTGCCAGCAGTTTTTTAGGGGGCGCGGGCTACACCTTC.

This chain joins TRBV5-5 and TRBJ1-1, with D uncertain. Germline-derived CDR1 and CDR2 are SGHKS and YYEKEE (reference sequence). This CDR3 has 14 residues. The V end was cut by 3 bases, the J end by 1 base, with 10 bases between. The CDR3 nucleotides are TGTGCCAGCAGCTCCCTACCAGGGAACACTGAAGCTTTCTTT. The encoded protein is CASSSLPGNTEAFF.

The CDR3 spells CATSIDRQRNEKLFF. The CDR3 nucleotides are TGTGCCACCAGCATTGACAGGCAGCGGAATGAAAAACTGTTTTTT. The chain links TRBV15 to TRBJ1-4; TRBD1 might be the D (6 bases). Germline-derived CDR1 and CDR2 are LNHNV and YYDKDF (reference sequence). This CDR3 is built from 15 residues. The V and J ends lost 4 bases and 5 bases respectively, with 14 bases between them.